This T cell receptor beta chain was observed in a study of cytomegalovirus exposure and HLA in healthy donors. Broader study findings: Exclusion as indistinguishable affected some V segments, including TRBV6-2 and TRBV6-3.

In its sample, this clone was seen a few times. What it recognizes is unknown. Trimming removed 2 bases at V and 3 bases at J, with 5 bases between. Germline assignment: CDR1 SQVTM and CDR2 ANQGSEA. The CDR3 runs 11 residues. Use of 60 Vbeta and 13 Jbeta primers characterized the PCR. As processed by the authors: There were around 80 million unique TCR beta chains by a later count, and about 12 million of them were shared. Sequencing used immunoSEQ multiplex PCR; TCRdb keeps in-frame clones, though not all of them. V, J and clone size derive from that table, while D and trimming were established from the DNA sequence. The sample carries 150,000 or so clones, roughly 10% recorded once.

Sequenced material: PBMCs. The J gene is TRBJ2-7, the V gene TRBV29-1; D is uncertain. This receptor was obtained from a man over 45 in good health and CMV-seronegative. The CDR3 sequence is CSVEWSYEQYF. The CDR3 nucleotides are TGCAGCGTTGAATGGAGCTACGAGCAGTACTTC.